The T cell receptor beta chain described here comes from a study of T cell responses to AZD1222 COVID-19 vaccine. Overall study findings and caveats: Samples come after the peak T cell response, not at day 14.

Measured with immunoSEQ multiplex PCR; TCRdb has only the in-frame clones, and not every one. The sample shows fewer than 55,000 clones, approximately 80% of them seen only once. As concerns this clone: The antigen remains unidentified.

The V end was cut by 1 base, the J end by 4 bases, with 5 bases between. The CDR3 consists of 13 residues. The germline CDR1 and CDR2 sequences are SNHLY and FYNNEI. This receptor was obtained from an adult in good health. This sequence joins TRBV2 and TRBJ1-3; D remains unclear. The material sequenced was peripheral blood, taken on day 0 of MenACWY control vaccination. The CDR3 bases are TGTGCCAGCAGTGAAGGGTTCGGAAACACCATATATTTT. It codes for CASSEGFGNTIYF. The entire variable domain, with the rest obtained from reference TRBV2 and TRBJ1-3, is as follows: EPEVTQTPSHQVTQMGQEVILRCVPISNHLYFYWYRQILGQKVEFLVSFYNNEISEKSEIFDDQFSVERPDGSNFTLKIRSTKLEDSAMYFCASSEGFGNTIYFGEGSWLTVV.